These 8 T cell receptor beta chains originate from one sample sequenced in a study of shared clonotypes between healthy human individuals. Repertoires were generated with immunoSEQ multiplex PCR, while TCRdb's copy carries only in-frame clones and drops some. The sample records roughly 2 million clones, approximately 94% being singletons. The material sequenced was naive CD4+ T cells sorted from blood. As for subset: CD45RA+ positively selected. All receptors derive from a man younger than 35 in good health.

The genes are TRBV6-5 and TRBJ2-1, with 12 bases identical to TRBD1. The trim removed 0 bases at V and 7 bases at J, leaving 1 base unmatched. The CDR3 has 15 amino acids. Per germline, CDR1 MNHEY and CDR2 SVGAGI. CDR3 protein: CASSYSGQGANEQFF. The CDR3 nucleotides read TGTGCCAGCAGTTACTCGGGACAGGGGGCTAATGAGCAGTTCTTC.

This sequence joins TRBV5-1 and TRBJ2-7, with D perhaps TRBD1 (5 bases). V was clipped by 6 bases and J by 5 bases, with 24 bases between them. Looked up from germline, CDR1 is SGHRS and CDR2 is YFSETQ. The CDR3 extends over 16 amino acids. The CDR3 is CASTETTDPLYNEQYF. The DNA of the CDR3 is TGCGCCAGCACCGAGACGACAGACCCGCTATACAACGAGCAGTACTTC.

This clone appeared once. V and J are TRBV5-4 and TRBJ2-1; TRBD2 aligns across 12 bases. The V gene's germline CDR1 is SGHNT and CDR2 YYREEE (reference sequence). This CDR3 comprises 15 residues. Losses at the gene ends were 0 bases for V and 9 bases for J; bases not matched to a gene: 4. CDR3 sequence: CASSLGTSGAGEQFF. CDR3 DNA: TGTGCCAGCAGCTTGGGGACTAGCGGGGCGGGTGAGCAGTTCTTC.

The chain combines TRBV27 with TRBJ2-1, with D possibly matching TRBD1 (7 bases). V dropped 5 bases and J dropped 8 bases, with 16 bases sitting between them. Germline values: CDR1 MNHEY, CDR2 SMNVEV (reference sequence). The CDR3 is made up of 14 amino acids. The CDR3 nucleotides are TGTGCCAGCAGTGCGCTACAGGGGAGGCATGAGCAGTTCTTC. Translating gives CASSALQGRHEQFF.

The genes are TRBV4-1 and TRBJ1-2; D possibly corresponds to TRBD1 (6 bases). This CDR3 has 16 residues. The germline V and J ends were trimmed by 1 base and 2 bases, with 14 bases remaining between them. Germline-derived CDR1 and CDR2 are MGHRA and YSYEKL. The CDR3 spells CASSQGDNRENYGYTF. For the CDR3, the DNA is TGCGCCAGCAGCCAAGGAGATAACAGGGAGAACTATGGCTACACCTTC.

V usage is TRBV27 and J usage is TRBJ1-1; perhaps TRBD1 as D (5 bases). V was shortened by 1 base and J by 5 bases, with 20 bases between the two germline ends. CDR3 length: 17 amino acids. Germline loops: CDR1 MNHEY, CDR2 SMNVEV (reference sequence). Written as DNA, the CDR3 is TGTGCCAGCAGTTTATATCGGGACCTAGGGCGGGAAACTGAAGCTTTCTTT. Translation: CASSLYRDLGRETEAFF.

The J gene is TRBJ1-2, the V gene TRBV7-9; no clear D. V lost 5 bases to trimming and J lost 7 bases, with 11 bases between them. CDR3 length: 12 residues. CDR1 is SEHNR, CDR2 FQNEAQ, per germline (reference sequence). The CDR3 spells CASSPRRGGYTF. For the CDR3, the DNA is TGTGCCAGCAGCCCCAGGCGGGGTGGCTACACCTTC.

The chain has TRBV6-1 and TRBJ2-5; D uncertain. Germline CDR1 is MNHNS and CDR2 is SASEGT. V lost 1 base and J 6 bases, leaving 9 bases between the germline ends. The length of the CDR3 is 13 residues. This chain's CDR3 is CASSEGVGQTQYF. As DNA, the CDR3 is TGTGCCAGCAGTGAAGGAGTAGGGCAGACCCAGTACTTC.